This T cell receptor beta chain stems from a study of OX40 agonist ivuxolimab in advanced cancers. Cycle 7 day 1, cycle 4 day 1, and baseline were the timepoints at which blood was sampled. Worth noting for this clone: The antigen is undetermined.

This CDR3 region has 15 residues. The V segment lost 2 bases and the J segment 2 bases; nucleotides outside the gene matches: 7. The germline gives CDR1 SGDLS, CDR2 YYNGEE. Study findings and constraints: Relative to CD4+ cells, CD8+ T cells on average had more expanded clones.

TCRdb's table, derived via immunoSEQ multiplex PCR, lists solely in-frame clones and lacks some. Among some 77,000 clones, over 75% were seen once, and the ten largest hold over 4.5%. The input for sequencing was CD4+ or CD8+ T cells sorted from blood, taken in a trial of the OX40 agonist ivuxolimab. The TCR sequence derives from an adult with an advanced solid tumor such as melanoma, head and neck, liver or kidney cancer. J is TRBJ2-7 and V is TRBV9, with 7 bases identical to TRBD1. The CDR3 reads CASSVTGTATYEQYF. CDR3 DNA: TGTGCCAGCAGCGTGACCGGGACAGCCACCTACGAGCAGTACTTC.